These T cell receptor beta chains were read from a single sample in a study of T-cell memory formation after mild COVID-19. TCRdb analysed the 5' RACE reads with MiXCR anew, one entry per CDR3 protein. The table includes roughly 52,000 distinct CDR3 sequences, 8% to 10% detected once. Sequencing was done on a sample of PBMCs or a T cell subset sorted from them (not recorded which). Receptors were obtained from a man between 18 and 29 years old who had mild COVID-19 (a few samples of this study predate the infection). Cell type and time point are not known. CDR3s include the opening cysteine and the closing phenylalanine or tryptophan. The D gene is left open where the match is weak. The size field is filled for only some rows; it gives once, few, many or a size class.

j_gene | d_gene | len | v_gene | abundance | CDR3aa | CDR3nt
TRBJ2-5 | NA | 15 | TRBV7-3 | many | CASSLTRSPGETQYF | TGTGCCAGCAGCTTAACGAGGTCCCCAGGGGAGACCCAGTACTTC
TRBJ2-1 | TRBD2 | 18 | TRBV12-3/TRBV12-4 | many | CASSSPLGSGKRYNEQFF | TGTGCCAGCAGTTCCCCCCTTGGTAGCGGGAAAAGGTACAATGAGCAGTTCTTC
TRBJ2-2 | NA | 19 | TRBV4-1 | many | CASSQDRLVTGTNTGELFF | TGCGCCAGCAGCCAAGATAGGCTGGTCACAGGGACGAACACCGGGGAGCTGTTTTTT
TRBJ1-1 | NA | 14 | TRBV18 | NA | CASSPEAGFTEAFF | TGTGCCAGCTCACCGGAGGCGGGGTTCACTGAAGCTTTCTTT
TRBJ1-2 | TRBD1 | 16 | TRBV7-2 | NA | CASSPGQGKGYYGYTF | TGTGCCAGCAGCCCGGGACAGGGGAAGGGATACTATGGCTACACCTTC
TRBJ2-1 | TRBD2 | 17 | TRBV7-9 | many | CASSPRTSGISYNEQFF | TGTGCCAGCAGCCCTAGGACTAGCGGGATCTCCTACAATGAGCAGTTCTTC
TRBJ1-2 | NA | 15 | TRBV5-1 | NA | CASSLDPAGAGRYTF | TGCGCCAGCAGCTTGGACCCCGCGGGGGCTGGGCGCTACACCTTC
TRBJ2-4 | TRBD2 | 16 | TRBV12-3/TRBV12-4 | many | CASSLASGGFDVIQYF | TGTGCCAGCAGTTTGGCTAGCGGGGGCTTTGATGTCATTCAGTACTTC
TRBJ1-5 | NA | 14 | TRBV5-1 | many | CASSLDQGGQPQHF | TGCGCCAGCAGCTTGGATCAGGGAGGCCAGCCCCAGCATTTT
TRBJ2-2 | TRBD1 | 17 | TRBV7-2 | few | CASSSRRQGSNTGELFF | TGTGCCAGCAGCTCCCGTCGACAGGGGTCGAACACCGGGGAGCTGTTTTTT
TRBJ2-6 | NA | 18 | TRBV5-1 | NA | CASSLTPDRHSGANVLTF | TGCGCCAGCAGCTTGACCCCAGACAGGCACTCTGGGGCCAACGTCCTGACTTTC
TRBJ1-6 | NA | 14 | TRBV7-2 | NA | CASSSTKGSSPLHF | TGTGCCAGCAGCTCAACCAAGGGGAGTTCACCCCTCCACTTT
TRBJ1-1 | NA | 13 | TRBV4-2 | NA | CASSQEADTEAFF | TGTGCCAGCAGCCAAGAAGCCGACACTGAAGCTTTCTTT
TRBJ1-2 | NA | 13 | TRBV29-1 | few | CSGKRGFLYGYTF | TGCAGCGGGAAGCGGGGATTTCTCTACGGCTACACCTTC
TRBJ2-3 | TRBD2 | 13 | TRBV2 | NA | CASIPGGPDTQYF | TGTGCCAGCATTCCGGGGGGGCCAGATACGCAGTATTTT
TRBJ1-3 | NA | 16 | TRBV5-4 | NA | CASSGNRDRPGNTIYF | TGTGCCAGCAGCGGAAATCGAGACAGACCTGGAAACACCATATATTTT
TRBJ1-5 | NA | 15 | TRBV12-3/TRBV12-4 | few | CASSPTGLPNQPQHF | TGTGCCAGCAGCCCAACGGGACTTCCCAATCAGCCCCAGCATTTT
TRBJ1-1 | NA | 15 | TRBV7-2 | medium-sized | CASSLDPVMNTEAFF | TGTGCCAGCAGCTTAGACCCGGTAATGAACACTGAAGCTTTCTTT
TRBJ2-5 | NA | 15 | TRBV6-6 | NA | CASSRPGATQETQYF | TGTGCCAGCAGTCGCCCTGGGGCAACACAAGAGACCCAGTACTTC
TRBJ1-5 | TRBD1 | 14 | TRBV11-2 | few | CASSFLQGNQPQHF | TGTGCCAGCAGCTTTTTACAGGGGAATCAGCCCCAGCATTTT
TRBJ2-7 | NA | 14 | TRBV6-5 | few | CASSRGTNSYEQYF | TGTGCCAGCAGTAGGGGGACGAATTCCTACGAGCAGTACTTC
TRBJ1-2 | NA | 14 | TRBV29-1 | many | CSVRRIAGSYGYTF | TGCAGCGTCCGACGAATTGCAGGGTCCTATGGCTACACCTTC